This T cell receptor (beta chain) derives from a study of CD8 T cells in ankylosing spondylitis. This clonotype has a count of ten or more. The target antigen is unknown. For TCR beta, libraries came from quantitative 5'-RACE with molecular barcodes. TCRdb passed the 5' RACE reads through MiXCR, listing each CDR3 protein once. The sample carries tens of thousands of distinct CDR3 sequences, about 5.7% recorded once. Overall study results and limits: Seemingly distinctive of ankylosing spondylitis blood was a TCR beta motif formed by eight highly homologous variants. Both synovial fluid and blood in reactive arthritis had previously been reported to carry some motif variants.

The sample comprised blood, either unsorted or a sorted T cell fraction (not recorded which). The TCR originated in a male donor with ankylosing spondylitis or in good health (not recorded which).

CDR3 residues: CASSLYENSYGYTF. CDR3 sequence (DNA): TGCGCCAGCAGCTTGTACGAGAACTCCTATGGCTACACCTTC. The V gene is TRBV5-1, the J gene TRBJ1-2; no clear D. V was clipped by 1 base and J by 4 bases, with 11 bases between them. Per the germline V gene, CDR1 is SGHRS and CDR2 is YFSETQ. The CDR3 sequence is 14 residues long.